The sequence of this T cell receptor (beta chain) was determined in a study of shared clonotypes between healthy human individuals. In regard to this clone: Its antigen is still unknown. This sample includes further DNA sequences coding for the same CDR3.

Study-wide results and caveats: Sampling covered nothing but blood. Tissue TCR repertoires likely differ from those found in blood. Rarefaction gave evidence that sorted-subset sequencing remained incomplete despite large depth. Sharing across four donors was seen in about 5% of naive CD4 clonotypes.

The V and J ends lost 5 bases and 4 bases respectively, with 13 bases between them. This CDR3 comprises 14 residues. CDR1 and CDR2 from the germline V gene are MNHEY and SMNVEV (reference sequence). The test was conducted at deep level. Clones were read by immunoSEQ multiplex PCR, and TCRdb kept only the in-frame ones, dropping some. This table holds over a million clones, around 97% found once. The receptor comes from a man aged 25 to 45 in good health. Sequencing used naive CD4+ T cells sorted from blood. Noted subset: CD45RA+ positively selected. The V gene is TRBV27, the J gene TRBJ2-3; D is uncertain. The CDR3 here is CASSPPAGPDTQYF. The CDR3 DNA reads TGTGCCAGCAGTCCCCCGGCAGGTCCAGATACGCAGTATTTT.